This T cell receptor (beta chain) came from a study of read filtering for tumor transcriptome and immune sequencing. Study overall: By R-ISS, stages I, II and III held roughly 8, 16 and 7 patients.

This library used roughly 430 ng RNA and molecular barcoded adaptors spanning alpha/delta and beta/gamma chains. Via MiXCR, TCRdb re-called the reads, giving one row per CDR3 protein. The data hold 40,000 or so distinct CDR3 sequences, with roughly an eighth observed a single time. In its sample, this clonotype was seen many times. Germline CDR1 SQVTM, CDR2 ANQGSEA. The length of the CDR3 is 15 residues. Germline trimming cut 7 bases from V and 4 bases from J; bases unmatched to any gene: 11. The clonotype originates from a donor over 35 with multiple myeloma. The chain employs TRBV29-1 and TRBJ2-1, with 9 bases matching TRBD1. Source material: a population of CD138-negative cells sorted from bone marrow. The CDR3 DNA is TGCAGCGCACATGGGGGGACAGGGCAGTACAATGAGCAGTTCTTC. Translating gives CSAHGGTGQYNEQFF.